This is a list of T cell receptor beta chains from one sample in a study of blood T cells in healthy people across ages. TCRdb ran MiXCR on the 5' RACE reads and lists one entry per CDR3 protein. The table records 1.5 million to 2 million distinct CDR3 sequences, roughly 27% of them present only once. What was sequenced was blood. The receptor source for this set is a woman aged 25 to 39 in good health. The CDR3 runs from the conserved cysteine through the conserved F or W. Each record gives: J gene, D gene, V gene, clone size, CDR3 protein, CDR3 DNA. A D gene is named only where the DNA matches it firmly. Clone size appears in some rows only: once, few, many, or a class for an expanded clone.

>TRBJ2-4|TRBD2|TRBV10-3|many
CAISPNGGISGGGLAKNIQYF
TGTGCCATCAGCCCCAACGGTGGGATTAGCGGGGGGGGCCTAGCCAAAAACATTCAGTACTTC
>TRBJ2-3|NA|TRBV7-9|few
CASSFQPTDTQYF
TGTGCCAGCAGCTTCCAGCCCACAGATACGCAGTATTTT
>TRBJ2-3|NA|TRBV5-1|many
CASSLAGQRTDTQYF
TGCGCCAGCAGCTTGGCGGGGCAGCGCACAGATACGCAGTATTTT
>TRBJ2-7|TRBD1|TRBV5-1|NA
CASSLWDRGTREQYF
TGCGCCAGCAGCTTGTGGGACAGGGGGACTCGGGAGCAGTACTTC
>TRBJ2-5|TRBD2|TRBV20-1|once
CSARLWASGYIETQYF
TGCAGTGCTAGGTTGTGGGCTAGCGGTTATATAGAGACCCAGTACTTC
>TRBJ2-1|NA|TRBV9|many
CASSVDLLRGEQFF
TGTGCCAGCAGCGTAGATCTCCTCCGGGGTGAGCAGTTCTTC
>TRBJ2-3|NA|TRBV18|NA
CASSPPGFSLPDTQYF
TGTGCCAGCTCACCACCCGGGTTTTCCTTGCCAGATACGCAGTATTTT
>TRBJ1-2|NA|TRBV5-6|many
CASSLVSEYGYTF
TGCGCCAGCAGCTTGGTCTCAGAGTATGGCTACACCTTC
>TRBJ1-1|NA|TRBV12-3/TRBV12-4|NA
CASRATGNTEAFF
TGTGCCAGCAGAGCAACAGGAAACACTGAAGCTTTCTTT
>TRBJ2-2|TRBD1|TRBV11-2|few
CASRQGDTGELFF
TGTGCCAGCAGACAGGGGGACACCGGGGAGCTGTTTTTT
>TRBJ2-7|TRBD1|TRBV20-1|few
CSASPGPNRGSYEQYF
TGCAGTGCGTCGCCGGGACCCAACAGGGGCTCCTACGAGCAGTACTTC
>TRBJ2-1|NA|TRBV7-9|NA
CASSWSISSYNEQFF
TGTGCCAGCAGCTGGAGCATCAGCTCCTACAATGAGCAGTTCTTC
>TRBJ2-7|NA|TRBV3-1|few
CASSRPHGTPLPEQYF
TGTGCCAGCAGCCGTCCACACGGGACACCTCTCCCCGAGCAGTACTTC
>TRBJ1-1|NA|TRBV4-2|few
CASSQDEGGTGEAFF
TGTGCCAGCAGCCAAGATGAGGGGGGGACGGGTGAAGCTTTCTTT
>TRBJ2-7|NA|TRBV5-1|NA
CASSHGQSSTYEQYF
TGCGCCAGCAGTCACGGACAGTCTTCGACCTACGAGCAGTACTTC
>TRBJ1-2|NA|TRBV12-3/TRBV12-4|NA
CASSWPDGYTF
TGTGCCAGCAGCTGGCCCGATGGCTACACCTTC
>TRBJ2-3|TRBD2|TRBV29-1|few
CSVDNSGGAGDTQYF
TGCAGCGTTGACAATAGCGGGGGGGCTGGAGATACGCAGTATTTT
>TRBJ2-1|NA|TRBV5-1|NA
CASSLLAGTNEQFF
TGCGCCAGCAGCTTGCTTGCGGGTACAAACGAGCAGTTCTTC
>TRBJ1-2|NA|TRBV6-5|many
CASSTQGFGGYTF
TGTGCCAGCAGTACCCAAGGGTTCGGTGGCTACACCTTC
>TRBJ2-4|NA|TRBV7-9|NA
CASSLANSGSPTKNIQYF
TGTGCCAGCAGCTTGGCGAATAGTGGGAGTCCAACCAAAAACATTCAGTACTTC
>TRBJ2-6|NA|TRBV7-2|many
CASSAREGTGANVLTF
TGTGCCAGCAGCGCACGCGAGGGGACTGGGGCCAACGTCCTGACTTTC
>TRBJ2-3|TRBD2|TRBV28|NA
CASSPRDYLRRDTQYF
TGTGCCAGCAGCCCCAGGGACTATCTCAGACGTGATACGCAGTATTTT
>TRBJ2-5|NA|TRBV12-3/TRBV12-4|NA
CASSPPSGGTGETQYF
TGTGCCAGCAGCCCCCCCTCTGGGGGAACGGGGGAGACCCAGTACTTC
>TRBJ2-4|NA|TRBV7-9|NA
CASSSSSESTQYF
TGTGCCAGCAGCTCCTCTAGCGAATCTACCCAGTACTTC
>TRBJ1-5|NA|TRBV20-1|few
CSARDPQEGNQPQHF
TGTAGTGCTAGAGATCCCCAGGAGGGGAATCAGCCCCAGCATTTT
>TRBJ2-7|NA|TRBV30|NA
CAWSQPGYGYEQYF
TGTGCCTGGAGTCAGCCAGGGTATGGCTACGAGCAGTACTTC
>TRBJ2-1|NA|TRBV6-5|few
CASGGGSPENEQFF
TGTGCCAGCGGCGGTGGGTCCCCTGAAAATGAGCAGTTCTTC
>TRBJ2-6|NA|TRBV5-1|many
CASSFDVLSGANVLTF
TGCGCCAGCAGCTTTGACGTTCTCTCTGGGGCCAACGTCCTGACTTTC
>TRBJ2-3|TRBD2|TRBV4-1|NA
CASSRERGSDTQYF
TGCGCCAGCAGCCGAGAGCGGGGATCAGATACGCAGTATTTT
>TRBJ2-7|TRBD1|TRBV7-9|few
CASSDPTGASYEQYF
TGTGCCAGCAGCGACCCTACAGGGGCATCCTACGAGCAGTACTTC
>TRBJ1-3|NA|TRBV18|NA
CASSPRRDNSGNTIYF
TGTGCCAGCTCACCACGCAGGGATAACTCTGGAAACACCATATATTTT
>TRBJ2-3|TRBD1|TRBV4-2|many
CASSRAFRGNGDTQYF
TGTGCCAGCAGCCGCGCATTCAGGGGGAACGGAGATACGCAGTATTTT
>TRBJ2-1|NA|TRBV5-1|many
CASSLEGGQGEQFF
TGCGCCAGCAGCTTGGAAGGGGGGCAGGGTGAGCAGTTCTTC
>TRBJ1-5|TRBD1|TRBV20-1|NA
CSARLTGGGNQPQHF
TGCAGTGCTAGATTGACAGGGGGCGGCAATCAGCCCCAGCATTTT
>TRBJ2-2|NA|TRBV9|NA
CASSRQDTGVLFF
TGTGCCAGCAGCAGACAGGACACCGGGGTGCTGTTTTTT
>TRBJ1-2|NA|TRBV30|NA
CAWSEKGSYGYTF
TGTGCCTGGAGTGAGAAGGGAAGCTATGGCTACACCTTC
>TRBJ2-3|NA|TRBV20-1|NA
CSASPADTQYF
TGCAGTGCTAGCCCAGCAGATACGCAGTATTTT
>TRBJ2-5|NA|TRBV3-1|NA
CASSHYAGKETQYF
TGTGCCAGCAGCCATTATGCGGGAAAAGAGACCCAGTACTTC
>TRBJ2-3|NA|TRBV7-9|many
CASSLTGIDTQYF
TGTGCCAGCAGCTTAACAGGGATAGATACGCAGTATTTT
>TRBJ1-5|NA|TRBV20-1|NA
CSARGGARQPQHF
TGCAGTGCTAGAGGGGGAGCGAGACAGCCCCAGCATTTT
>TRBJ2-3|NA|TRBV12-3/TRBV12-4|NA
CASSLRFRATDTQYF
TGTGCCAGCAGTTTAAGGTTCAGGGCCACAGATACGCAGTATTTT
>TRBJ1-4|NA|TRBV7-9|few
CASSTEAHGDEKLFF
TGTGCCAGCAGTACGGAGGCCCACGGAGATGAAAAACTGTTTTTT
>TRBJ2-2|TRBD2|TRBV18|NA
CASSPRPASGTNTGELFF
TGTGCCAGCTCACCACGACCGGCTAGCGGGACGAACACCGGGGAGCTGTTTTTT
>TRBJ1-4|NA|TRBV14|few
CASSQAGPSEKLFF
TGTGCCAGCAGCCAAGCAGGGCCGTCGGAAAAACTGTTTTTT